The clone carrying this TCR beta chain was found many times. The antigen is unknown. These data come from a study of early T cells in non-severe SARS-CoV-2 infection. Study context: The input, bulk RNA from unsorted whole blood, was sequenced, and chains were unpaired. Study observations and caveats: Anti-spike CD8 specificities were favored by VDJdb matching, whose results missed private and CD4 specificities.

Researchers tagged individual cDNA molecules with unique molecular identifiers. One entry per CDR3 protein, called by TCRdb with MiXCR from the 5' RACE reads. Among tens of thousands of distinct CDR3 sequences listed, around 8.9% were seen once. The clonotype originates from an adult who was a healthcare worker with PCR-confirmed SARS-CoV-2 infection or an uninfected control (not recorded which). The sequenced material came from whole blood.

CDR3 nucleotide sequence: TGCAGTGCTAGTAAGGCCAGCAGCACAGATACGCAGTATTTT. This gives the protein CSASKASSTDTQYF. V and J are TRBV20-1 and TRBJ2-3; D is unresolved. Trimming left V 3 bases short and J 0 bases short, with 10 bases between. CDR3 length: 14 residues. CDR1 and CDR2 (germline): DFQATT, SNEGSKA (reference sequence).